These T cell receptor beta chains were read from a single sample in a study of cytomegalovirus exposure and HLA in healthy donors. Some clones are missing from TCRdb's copy, which holds only in-frame ones; the method was immunoSEQ multiplex PCR. The table shows under 200,000 clones, with roughly 73% occurring only once. The sample comprised PBMCs. Receptors were obtained from a woman between 25 and 40 years old in good health and CMV-seronegative. Both conserved end residues are part of each CDR3. The order of the fields is CDR3 protein, CDR3 DNA, V gene, J gene, clone size, D gene, CDR3 length. The D gene is left open where the match is weak. For some rows the clone size is stated as once, few or many, or as a class when expanded; others skip it.

CASSLVSGGANGEQFF,TGTGCCAGCAGCTTAGTCTCCGGCGGGGCAAACGGTGAGCAGTTCTTC,TRBV11-2,TRBJ2-1,many,NA,16
CASSFSNRANGYTF,TGTGCCAGCAGCTTCTCGAACAGGGCGAATGGCTACACCTTC,TRBV5-4,TRBJ1-2,NA,NA,14
CASSLVGLSNYGYTF,TGTGCCAGCAGCTTAGTTGGGCTCTCTAACTATGGCTACACCTTC,TRBV7-9,TRBJ1-2,NA,NA,15
CASSLGFSETQYF,TGCGCCAGCAGCTTGGGGTTCAGTGAGACCCAGTACTTC,TRBV5-1,TRBJ2-5,NA,NA,13
CASSLGQEETQYF,TGCGCCAGCAGCTTGGGACAGGAGGAGACCCAGTACTTC,TRBV5-1,TRBJ2-5,NA,NA,13
CASSPGGTEDEKLFF,TGTGCCAGCAGTCCTGGCGGGACGGAGGATGAAAAACTGTTTTTT,TRBV28,TRBJ1-4,once,NA,15
CASSIPGRYVVGYTF,TGTGCCAGTAGTATCCCGGGGAGGTATGTCGTTGGCTACACCTTC,TRBV19,TRBJ1-2,NA,NA,15
CASSEVSGVGANVLTF,TGTGCCAGCAGTGAAGTGTCCGGGGTCGGGGCCAACGTCCTGACTTTC,TRBV6-1,TRBJ2-6,once,NA,16
CSVSSSTDTQYF,TGCAGCGTTTCGTCTAGCACAGATACGCAGTATTTT,TRBV29-1,TRBJ2-3,few,NA,12
CSGEDRGRNYNEQFF,TGCAGCGGGGAAGACAGGGGTAGGAACTACAATGAGCAGTTCTTC,TRBV29-1,TRBJ2-1,NA,TRBD1,15
CASSSGGGTNEKLFF,TGTGCTAGCAGCTCAGGAGGTGGGACTAATGAAAAACTGTTTTTT,TRBV7-7,TRBJ1-4,NA,NA,15
CASSTSGGRETQYF,TGTGCCTCATCGACTAGCGGGGGGCGGGAGACCCAGTACTTC,TRBV7-3,TRBJ2-5,few,TRBD2,14
CASSFAGAGQPQHF,TGTGCCAGCAGTTTTGCGGGGGCAGGTCAGCCCCAGCATTTT,TRBV27,TRBJ1-5,NA,NA,14
CASIFDRGQGAGELFF,TGTGCCAGCATTTTCGACAGGGGGCAAGGGGCCGGGGAGCTGTTTTTT,TRBV2,TRBJ2-2,NA,TRBD1,16
CAKERPDRANNYGYTF,TGTGCTAAAGAAAGGCCGGACAGGGCAAATAACTATGGCTACACCTTC,TRBV30,TRBJ1-2,once,TRBD1,16
CASSPSPGTNNYGYTF,TGTGCCAGCTCACCCTCTCCAGGGACTAACAACTATGGCTACACCTTC,TRBV18,TRBJ1-2,NA,NA,16
CASSRGDTPKEEQYF,TGTGCCAGCAGCCGGGGGGACACCCCAAAGGAAGAGCAGTACTTC,TRBV11-3,TRBJ2-7,NA,NA,15
CASSRIRGPNQPQHF,TGTGCCAGCAGTCGCATCAGGGGGCCCAATCAGCCCCAGCATTTT,TRBV6-5,TRBJ1-5,NA,TRBD1,15
CAWSVVAPSLDGYTF,TGTGCCTGGAGTGTAGTAGCCCCAAGCCTGGATGGCTACACCTTC,TRBV30,TRBJ1-2,once,NA,15
CASRGQSYGYTF,TGTGCCAGCAGGGGACAGTCCTATGGCTACACCTTC,TRBV2,TRBJ1-2,few,TRBD1,12
CASSSLAGGVYTQYF,TGCGCCAGCAGCTCACTAGCGGGGGGGGTATATACGCAGTATTTT,TRBV5-1,TRBJ2-3,NA,TRBD2,15
CASNPGSYNEQFF,TGTGCCAGCAACCCCGGCTCCTACAATGAGCAGTTCTTC,TRBV6-1,TRBJ2-1,NA,NA,13
CASSENREVSQTQYF,TGTGCCAGCAGTGAAAATCGGGAAGTAAGCCAGACCCAGTACTTC,TRBV6-1,TRBJ2-5,few,NA,15
CASSVGLQGGEFF,TGTGCCAGCAGCGTAGGGCTGCAGGGGGGCGAGTTCTTC,TRBV9,TRBJ2-1,NA,NA,13
CASSLGTGDYGYTF,TGTGCCAGCAGCTTAGGGACAGGGGACTATGGCTACACCTTC,TRBV11-2,TRBJ1-2,NA,TRBD1,14
CASSQEGGPRGGQPQHF,TGTGCCAGCAGCCAAGAGGGAGGACCAAGGGGAGGACAGCCCCAGCATTTT,TRBV4-2,TRBJ1-5,few,NA,17
CATRRTGIYEQYF,TGTGCCACCAGGAGGACAGGGATCTACGAGCAGTACTTC,TRBV15,TRBJ2-7,NA,TRBD1,13
CASSRTGVSEAFF,TGTGCCAGCTCACGGACAGGGGTTTCCGAAGCTTTCTTT,TRBV18,TRBJ1-1,NA,TRBD1,13
CASSFTQGYYEQYF,TGTGCCAGCAGTTTTACACAGGGGTATTACGAGCAGTACTTC,TRBV27,TRBJ2-7,NA,TRBD1,14
CASSELGGGWNEQFF,TGTGCCAGCAGTGAATTAGGGGGCGGTTGGAATGAGCAGTTCTTC,TRBV6-1,TRBJ2-1,NA,TRBD1,15
CASSFRGGNQPQHF,TGTGCCAGCAGTTTTCGGGGGGGCAATCAGCCCCAGCATTTT,TRBV27,TRBJ1-5,few,NA,14
CASSLVGNPGELFF,TGTGCCAGCAGCTTAGTCGGGAACCCCGGGGAGCTGTTTTTT,TRBV7-2,TRBJ2-2,NA,NA,14
CASSRTGVEAFF,TGTGCCAGCAGCAGGACAGGGGTTGAAGCTTTCTTT,TRBV7-9,TRBJ1-1,NA,TRBD1,12
CASSFGTGGTGELFF,TGTGCCAGCAGTTTCGGGACAGGGGGAACCGGGGAGCTGTTTTTT,TRBV27,TRBJ2-2,NA,TRBD1,15